The 15 T cell receptor beta chains presented below share a single source sample, sequenced in a study of cytomegalovirus exposure and HLA in healthy donors. In the PCR, 60 Vbeta and 13 Jbeta primers were used. TCRdb keeps only in-frame clones here, not all; method: immunoSEQ multiplex PCR. The table shows about 100,000 clones, with around 79% occurring only once. The specimen sequenced was PBMCs. The source is a woman aged 35 to 49 in good health and CMV-seronegative.

Details on this clone: Since the CDR3 does not end with the conserved phenylalanine or tryptophan, this likely comes from a read error. This chain uses TRBV27 with TRBJ2-3; 16 positions agree with TRBD2. The CDR3 sequence is 18 residues long. Germline V CDR1 and CDR2: MNHEY, SMNVEV (reference sequence). V was clipped by 6 bases and J by 1 base; unmatched bases: 7. CDR3 DNA: TGTGCCAGCAGATCAGGGACTAGCGGGAGGGCGGGCACAGATACGCAGTATCTT. Residues: CASRSGTSGRAGTDTQYL.

The chain has TRBV28 and TRBJ2-1, with TRBD2 matching over 7 bases. The CDR3 has 14 amino acids. Germline trimming cut 3 bases from V and 9 bases from J; bases unmatched to any gene: 8. Germline loops: CDR1 MDHEN, CDR2 SYDVKM. The CDR3 protein is CASSFTPRESEQFF. CDR3 DNA sequence: TGTGCCAGCAGTTTTACCCCGCGGGAGTCTGAGCAGTTCTTC.

In the case of this clone: An end of the junction differs from the germline gene, which may be a read error. The chain carries TRBV7-9 and TRBJ1-1; 7 bases map to TRBD1. This CDR3 spans 14 amino acids. From germline, CDR1 is SEHNR and CDR2 FQNEAQ (reference sequence). As DNA, the CDR3 is TGTTCCAGCAGCTTAGCGGGACAGTTCACTGAAGCTTTCTTT. The encoded protein is CSSSLAGQFTEAFF.

J is TRBJ2-2 and V is TRBV11-2, with D perhaps matching TRBD1 (6 bases). The germline V gene has CDR1 SGHAT and CDR2 FQNNGV. The CDR3 totals 17 residues. V was shortened by 1 base and J by 6 bases, with 18 bases between the two germline ends. Written as DNA, the CDR3 is TGTGCCAGCAGCTTAGCTTTCCAGGGGAGTTTTTCCGGGGAGCTGTTTTTT. It codes for CASSLAFQGSFSGELFF.

V is TRBV7-9 and J is TRBJ2-3, with D tentatively TRBD2 (6 bases). The CDR3 consists of 15 residues. V was cut by 4 bases and J by 3 bases, with 14 bases left in between. Germline CDR1 is SEHNR and CDR2 is FQNEAQ (reference sequence). DNA of the CDR3: TGTGCCAGCAGCTCCCTGGCGGGACGGACAGATACGCAGTATTTT. This codes for CASSSLAGRTDTQYF.

This clone has a handful of counts. CDR3 protein: CASSYLGQTEAFF. The CDR3 DNA reads TGTGCCAGCAGTTACTTGGGACAGACTGAAGCTTTCTTT. The chain has TRBV6-5 and TRBJ1-1; 7 bases are a match to TRBD1. The CDR3 totals 13 residues. In germline, CDR1 is MNHEY, CDR2 SVGAGI. The junction had 1 base not matched to a gene; V was cut back by 1 base and J by 5 bases.

This chain links TRBV11-2 with TRBJ2-7, with 7 positions matching TRBD2. After removal of 6 bases from V and 4 bases from J, the junction contained 9 bases not matched to a gene. This CDR3 comprises 14 residues. Germline lookup yields CDR1 SGHAT and CDR2 FQNNGV. The CDR3 spells CASRLTGGRYEQYF. The DNA for the CDR3 is TGTGCCAGCAGGCTAACGGGGGGTCGGTACGAGCAGTACTTC.

The chain combines TRBV5-5 with TRBJ1-5; unclear D gene. The CDR3 runs 15 residues. The ends were cut back, 4 bases at V and 0 bases at J, with 11 bases in the middle. The germline CDR1 and CDR2 sequences are SGHKS and YYEKEE (reference sequence). As DNA, the CDR3 is TGTGCCAGCAGCCTGACTGTTGATAGCAATCAGCCCCAGCATTTT. Its protein is CASSLTVDSNQPQHF.

The chain couples TRBV5-4 to TRBJ2-7; 8 positions match TRBD2. V was pared by 5 bases and J by 2 bases, with 3 bases of the junction left unmatched. The CDR3 sequence is 13 residues long. Germline loops: CDR1 SGHNT, CDR2 YYREEE (reference sequence). CDR3 nucleotide sequence: TGTGCCAGCAGTTTAGCGGGACCCTACGAGCAGTACTTC. It translates to CASSLAGPYEQYF.

The rearrangement uses TRBV18 and TRBJ1-3, with TRBD1 identical over 7 bases. The CDR3 sequence is 16 residues long. Germline loops: CDR1 KGHSH, CDR2 LQKENI. The junction had 5 bases not matched to a gene; V was cut back by 1 base and J by 2 bases. CDR3 residues: CASSPLQTGTGNTIYF. In DNA form, the CDR3 reads TGTGCCAGCTCACCACTCCAGACAGGGACTGGAAACACCATATATTTT. Filled out from reference TRBV18 and TRBJ1-3, the complete variable domain reads NAGVMQNPRHLVRRRGQEARLRCSPMKGHSHVYWYRQLPEEGLKFMVYLQKENIIDESGMPKERFSAEFPKEGPSILRIQQVVRGDSAAYFCASSPLQTGTGNTIYFGEGSWLTVV.

The chain carries TRBV19 and TRBJ2-2; 8 positions agree with TRBD2. V gave up 7 bases and J gave up 6 bases; unmatched junction bases: 7. Germline CDR1 LNHDA, CDR2 SQIVND (reference sequence). This CDR3 comprises 14 residues. In nucleotides, the CDR3 is TGTGCCAGTAATGCGGGGGGCCGTCCCGGGGAGCTGTTTTTT. It codes for CASNAGGRPGELFF.

This clone was seen a few times. V gene TRBV7-8 combines with J gene TRBJ2-1; 13 positions match TRBD2. The CDR3 is 17 amino acids. Per the germline V gene, CDR1 is SGHVS and CDR2 is FQNEAQ. V gave up 2 bases and J gave up 8 bases; unmatched junction bases: 9. The DNA of the CDR3 is TGTGCCAGCAGCTTACCCGGGACTAGCGGGAATTTATATGAGCAGTTCTTC. It specifies CASSLPGTSGNLYEQFF.

The chain employs TRBV1 and TRBJ2-1; TRBD2, the table's D call, lacks a check against the DNA. TRBV1 is given as a pseudogene. This CDR3 is built from 17 residues. DNA for the CDR3: TGCACCAGCAGCCAACCTAATAGCCCTCACTCCTACAATGAGCAGTTCTTC. This codes for CTSSQPNSPHSYNEQFF.

On this clone itself: Different DNA sequences within this sample yield the same CDR3. The chain recombines TRBV27 with TRBJ2-1; D might be TRBD2 (7 bases). This CDR3 is 16 amino acids long. Trimming stripped 2 bases from V and 9 bases from J, with 20 bases between. Germline-derived CDR1 and CDR2 are MNHEY and SMNVEV (reference sequence). The CDR3 loop is CASSLPRGALVGEQFF. The CDR3 DNA is TGTGCCAGCAGTTTACCTCGGGGGGCGTTAGTCGGTGAGCAGTTCTTC.

The chain employs TRBV7-3 and TRBJ2-5; 8 bases are shared with TRBD2. The CDR3 is 16 amino acids. The ends lost 7 bases at V and 2 bases at J; junction bases unmatched: 12. From germline, CDR1 is SGHTA and CDR2 FQGTGA. The CDR3 here is CASNWPAGDLQETQYF. The CDR3, as DNA: TGTGCCAGCAACTGGCCAGCGGGGGACCTACAAGAGACCCAGTACTTC.